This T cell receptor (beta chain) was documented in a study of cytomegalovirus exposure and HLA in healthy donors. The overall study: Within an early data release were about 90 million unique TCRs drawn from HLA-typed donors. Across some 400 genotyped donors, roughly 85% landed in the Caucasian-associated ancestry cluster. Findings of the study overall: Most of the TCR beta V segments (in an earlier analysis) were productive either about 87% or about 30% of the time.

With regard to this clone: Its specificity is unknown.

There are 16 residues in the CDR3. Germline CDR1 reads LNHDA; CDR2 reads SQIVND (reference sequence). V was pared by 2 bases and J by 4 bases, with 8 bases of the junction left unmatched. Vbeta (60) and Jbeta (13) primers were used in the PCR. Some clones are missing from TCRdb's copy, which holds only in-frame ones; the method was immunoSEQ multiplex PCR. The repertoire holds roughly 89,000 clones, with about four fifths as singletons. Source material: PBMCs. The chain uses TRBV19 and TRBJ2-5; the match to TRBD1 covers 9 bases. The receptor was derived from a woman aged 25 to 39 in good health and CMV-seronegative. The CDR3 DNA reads TGTGCCAGTAGTATACCGACAGGGGGAGTGGGAGAGACCCAGTACTTC. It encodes CASSIPTGGVGETQYF.